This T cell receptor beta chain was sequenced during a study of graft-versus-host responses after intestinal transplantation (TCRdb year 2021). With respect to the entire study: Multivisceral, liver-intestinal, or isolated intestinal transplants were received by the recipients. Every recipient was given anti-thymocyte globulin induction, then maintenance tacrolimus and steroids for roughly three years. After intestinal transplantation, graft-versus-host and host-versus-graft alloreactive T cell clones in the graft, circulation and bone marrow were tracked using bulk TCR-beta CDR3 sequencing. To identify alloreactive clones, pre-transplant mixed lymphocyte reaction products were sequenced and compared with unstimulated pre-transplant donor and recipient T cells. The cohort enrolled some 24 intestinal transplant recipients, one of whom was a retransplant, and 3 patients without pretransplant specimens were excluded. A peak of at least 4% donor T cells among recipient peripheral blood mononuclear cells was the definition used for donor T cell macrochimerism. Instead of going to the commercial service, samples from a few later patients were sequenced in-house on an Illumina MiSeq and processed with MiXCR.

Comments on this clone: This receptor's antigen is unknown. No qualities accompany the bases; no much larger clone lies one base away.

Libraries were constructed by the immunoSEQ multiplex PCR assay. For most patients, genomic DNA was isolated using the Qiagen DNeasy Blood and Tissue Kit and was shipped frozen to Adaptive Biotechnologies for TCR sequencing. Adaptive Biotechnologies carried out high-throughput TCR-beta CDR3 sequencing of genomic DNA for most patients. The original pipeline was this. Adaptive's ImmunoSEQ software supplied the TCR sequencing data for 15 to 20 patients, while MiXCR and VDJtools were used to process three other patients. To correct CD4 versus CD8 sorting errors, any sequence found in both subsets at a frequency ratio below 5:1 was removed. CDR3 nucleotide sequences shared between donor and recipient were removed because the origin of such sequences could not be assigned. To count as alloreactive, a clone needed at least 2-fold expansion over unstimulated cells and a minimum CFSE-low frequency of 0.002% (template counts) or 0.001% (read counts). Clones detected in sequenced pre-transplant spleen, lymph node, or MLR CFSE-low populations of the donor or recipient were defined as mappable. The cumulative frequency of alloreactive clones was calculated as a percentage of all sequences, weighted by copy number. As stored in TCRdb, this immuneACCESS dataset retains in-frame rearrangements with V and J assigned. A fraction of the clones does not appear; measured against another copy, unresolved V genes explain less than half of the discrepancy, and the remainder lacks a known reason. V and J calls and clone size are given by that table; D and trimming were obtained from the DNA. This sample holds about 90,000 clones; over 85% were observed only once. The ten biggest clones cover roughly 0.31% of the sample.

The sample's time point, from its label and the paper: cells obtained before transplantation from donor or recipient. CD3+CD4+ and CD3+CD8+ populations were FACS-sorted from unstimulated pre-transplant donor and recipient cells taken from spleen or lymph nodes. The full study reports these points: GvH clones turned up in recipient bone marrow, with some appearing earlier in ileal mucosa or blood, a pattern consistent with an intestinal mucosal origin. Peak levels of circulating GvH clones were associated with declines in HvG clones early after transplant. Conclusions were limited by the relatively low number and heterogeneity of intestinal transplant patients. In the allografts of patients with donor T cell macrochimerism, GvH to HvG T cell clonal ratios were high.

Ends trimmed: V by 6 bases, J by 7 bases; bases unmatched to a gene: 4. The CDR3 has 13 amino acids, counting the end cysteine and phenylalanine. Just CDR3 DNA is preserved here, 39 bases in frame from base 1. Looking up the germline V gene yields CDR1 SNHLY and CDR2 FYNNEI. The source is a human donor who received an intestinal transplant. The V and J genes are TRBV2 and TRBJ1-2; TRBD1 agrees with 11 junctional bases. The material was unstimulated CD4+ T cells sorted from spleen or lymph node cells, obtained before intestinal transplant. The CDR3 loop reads CASRDRGQGGYTF. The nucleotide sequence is TGTGCCAGCAGGGACAGGGGGCAAGGTGGCTACACCTTC.